This T cell receptor beta chain was recorded in a study of beta chain features in type 1 diabetes. Study-wide context: What patients shared with healthy donors was a similar profile of age, gender and cell yields. Study results and limitations: Insertion counts at VDJ junctions were lower in type 1 diabetes patients, who also showed more deletions there. Type 1 diabetes patients had TCRB CDR3s that were shorter (moderately but significantly so) in all four CD4+ subsets.

Each of the sorted populations had a purity greater than 95%. The isolated RNA, all of it, was reverse transcribed, so expressed TCRB transcripts were what got sequenced. This table comes from immunoSEQ multiplex PCR, and its TCRdb copy is limited to in-frame clones, with some not included. The data contain 300,000 to 350,000 clones, around an eighth of them singletons. Comments on this clone: Its antigen is unknown.

Germline-derived CDR1 and CDR2 are MGHRA and YSYEKL. The CDR3 runs to 15 residues. V was shortened by 4 bases and J by 3 bases, with 16 bases between the two germline ends. This TCR derives from a woman aged 18-29 years with type 1 diabetes. The chain links TRBV4-1 to TRBJ2-7; D is ambiguous. The sample taken for sequencing was naive CD4+ T cells from blood. The chain's CDR3 is CASSLVEHSLYEQYF. The CDR3 DNA follows: TGCGCCAGCAGCCTCGTCGAACATTCTCTCTACGAGCAGTACTTC.